This T cell receptor beta chain stems from a study of T cell clonality in common variable immunodeficiency. Produced via immunoSEQ multiplex PCR; TCRdb's table is partial and in-frame only. The sample is made up of approximately 44,000 clones, none counted only once. Ten or more counts support this clone. The CDR3 goes on 3 residues after the read ends, and that part is filled in from the germline J gene. The CDR3 covers 17 residues. The junction had 6 bases not matched to a gene; V was cut back by 0 bases and J by 4 bases. Germline assignment: CDR1 MGHRA and CDR2 YSYEKL. This receptor was identified in a person aged 18-70 years in good health. Input material: peripheral blood mononuclear cells. The chain uses TRBV4-1 and TRBJ2-2, with TRBD2 matching over 9 bases. CDR3 bases read: TGCGCCAGCAGCCAAGATAGGGCGGGGGGGCCCACCGGGGAG. This gives the protein CASSQDRAGGPTGE. The CDR3, in full, reads CASSQDRAGGPTGELFF.